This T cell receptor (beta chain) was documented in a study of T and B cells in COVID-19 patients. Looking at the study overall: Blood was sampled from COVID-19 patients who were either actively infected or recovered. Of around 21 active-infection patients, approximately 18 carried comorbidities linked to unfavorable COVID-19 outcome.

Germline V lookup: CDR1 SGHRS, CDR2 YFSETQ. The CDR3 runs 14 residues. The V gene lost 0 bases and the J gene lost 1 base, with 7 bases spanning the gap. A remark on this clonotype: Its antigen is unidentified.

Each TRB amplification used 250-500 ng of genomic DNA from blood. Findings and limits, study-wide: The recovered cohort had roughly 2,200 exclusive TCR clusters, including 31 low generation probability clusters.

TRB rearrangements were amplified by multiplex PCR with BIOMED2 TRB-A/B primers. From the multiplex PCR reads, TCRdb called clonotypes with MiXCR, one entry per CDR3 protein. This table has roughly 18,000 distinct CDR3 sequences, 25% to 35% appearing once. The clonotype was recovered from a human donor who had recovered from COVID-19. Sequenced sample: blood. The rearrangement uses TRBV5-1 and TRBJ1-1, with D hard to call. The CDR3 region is CASSLELSNTEAFF. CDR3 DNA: TGCGCCAGCAGCTTGGAATTGTCGAACACTGAAGCTTTCTTT.